The 5 T cell receptor beta chains reported below all come from one sample, sequenced in a study of T cells in Graves' hyperthyroidism and ophthalmopathy. TCR beta CDR3 regions were amplified from RNA. The HTBI primer set drove a first-round RT-PCR of the TCR CDR3. From the multiplex PCR reads, TCRdb called clonotypes with MiXCR, one entry per CDR3 protein. The sample includes some 510,000 distinct CDR3 sequences, about 43% seen only once; the top ten take roughly 8.2%. The sequencing sample was made of peripheral blood or thyroid tissue (not recorded which). These receptors all come from a woman in her late teens or twenties with Graves' hyperthyroidism.

This clonotype was detected only a few times. CDR3 sequence reads: CASSQGVSGTYEQYF. Written as DNA, the CDR3 is TGCGCCAGCAGCCAAGGGGTTAGCGGTACCTACGAGCAGTACTTC. The chain recombines TRBV4-3 with TRBJ2-7; weak D call: TRBD2 (6 bases). The V and J ends lost 1 base and 2 bases respectively, with 12 bases between them. The germline gives CDR1 LGHNA, CDR2 YSLEER. This CDR3 contains 15 residues.

This clonotype was seen only once. The CDR3 is CAIQGGYTF. CDR3 DNA sequence: TGTGCCATCCAAGGAGGCTACACCTTC. The V gene is TRBV10-3, the J gene TRBJ1-2; D unresolved. Germline CDR1 ENHRY, CDR2 SYGVKD. Trimming took 8 bases from V and 8 from J, leaving 6 bases between them. This CDR3 is 9 amino acids long.

The V call is TRBV2, the J call TRBJ1-5; 8 bases line up with TRBD1. CDR1 is SNHLY, CDR2 FYNNEI, per germline. With 10 bases clipped from V and 3 bases from J, the junction kept 11 bases outside the gene matches. CDR3 size: 15 residues. The DNA for the CDR3 is TGTGCCACAGCGAGCGGGACAGGTTACAATCAGCCCCAGCATTTT. Encoded protein: CATASGTGYNQPQHF.

The rearrangement links TRBV7-2 to TRBJ2-5, with 9 nucleotides matching TRBD2. With 0 bases clipped from V and 4 bases from J, the junction kept 3 bases outside the gene matches. This CDR3 has 15 residues. CDR1 is SGHTA, CDR2 FQGNSA, per germline. The DNA of the CDR3 is TGTGCCAGCAGCTTAGCGGCACTAGCGGGAGAGACCCAGTACTTC. It yields the protein CASSLAALAGETQYF.

This clonotype was detected a few times. V usage is TRBV11-2 and J usage is TRBJ1-2, with D hard to call. The CDR3 length is 15 residues. Germline CDR1 and CDR2: SGHAT and FQNNGV. Trimming removed 0 bases from V and 0 bases from J, with 8 bases in between. The CDR3 DNA is TGTGCCAGCAGCTTAGATATCAGAGCTAACTATGGCTACACCTTC. Translating it yields CASSLDIRANYGYTF.